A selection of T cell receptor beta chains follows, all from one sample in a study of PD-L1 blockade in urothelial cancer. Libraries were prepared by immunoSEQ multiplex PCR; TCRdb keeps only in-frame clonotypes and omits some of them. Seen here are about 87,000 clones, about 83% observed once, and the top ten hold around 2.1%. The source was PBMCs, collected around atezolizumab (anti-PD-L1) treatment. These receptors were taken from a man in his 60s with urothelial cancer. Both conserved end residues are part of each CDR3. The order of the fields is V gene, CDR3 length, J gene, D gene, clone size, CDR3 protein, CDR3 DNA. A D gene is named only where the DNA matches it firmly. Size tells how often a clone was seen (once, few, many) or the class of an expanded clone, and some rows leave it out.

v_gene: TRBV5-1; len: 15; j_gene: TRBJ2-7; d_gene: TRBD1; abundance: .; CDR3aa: CTSSPPQQGGHEQYF; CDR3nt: TGCACCAGCAGCCCCCCCCAACAGGGGGGCCACGAGCAGTACTTC
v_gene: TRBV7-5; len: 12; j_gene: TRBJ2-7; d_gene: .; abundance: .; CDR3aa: CVRSLVGGEQYF; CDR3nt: TGTGTCAGAAGCTTAGTCGGGGGCGAGCAGTACTTC
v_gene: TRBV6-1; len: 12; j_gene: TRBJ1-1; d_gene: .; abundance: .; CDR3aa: CASMRANTEAFF; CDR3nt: TGTGCCAGCATGAGAGCTAACACTGAAGCTTTCTTT
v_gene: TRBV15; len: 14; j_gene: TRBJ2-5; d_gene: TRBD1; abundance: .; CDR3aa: CATSRDRGEETQYF; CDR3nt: TGTGCCACCAGCAGGGACAGGGGGGAAGAGACCCAGTACTTC
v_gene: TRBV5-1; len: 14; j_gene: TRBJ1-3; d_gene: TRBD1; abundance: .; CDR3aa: CASSAGQPRNTIYF; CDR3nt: TGCGCCAGCAGTGCGGGACAGCCAAGAAACACCATATATTTT
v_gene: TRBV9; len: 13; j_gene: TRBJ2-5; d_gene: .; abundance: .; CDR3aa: CASAASPRETQYF; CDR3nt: TGTGCCAGTGCGGCGAGCCCCCGGGAGACCCAGTACTTC
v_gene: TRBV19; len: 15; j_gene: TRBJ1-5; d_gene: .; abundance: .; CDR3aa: CASSIGGGHNQPQHF; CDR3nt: TGTGCCAGTAGTATTGGGGGGGGCCACAATCAGCCCCAGCATTTT
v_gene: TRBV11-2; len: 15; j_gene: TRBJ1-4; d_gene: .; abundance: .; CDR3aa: CASSENRAGGEKLFF; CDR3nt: TGTGCCAGCAGCGAAAACAGGGCTGGGGGTGAAAAACTGTTTTTT
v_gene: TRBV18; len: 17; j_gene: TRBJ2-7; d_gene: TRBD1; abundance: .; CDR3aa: CASSPQEGTGVGYEQYF; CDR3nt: TGTGCCAGCTCACCCCAAGAAGGGACAGGGGTTGGCTACGAGCAGTACTTC
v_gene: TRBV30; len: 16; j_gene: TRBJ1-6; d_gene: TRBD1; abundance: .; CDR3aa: CACPRQGSSYNSPLHF; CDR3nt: TGTGCCTGCCCCAGACAGGGGAGCTCCTATAATTCACCCCTCCACTTT
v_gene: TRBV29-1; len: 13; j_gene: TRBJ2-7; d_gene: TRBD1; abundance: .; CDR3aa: CSVQGAGRNEQYF; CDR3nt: TGCAGCGTGCAGGGGGCTGGTAGAAACGAGCAGTACTTC
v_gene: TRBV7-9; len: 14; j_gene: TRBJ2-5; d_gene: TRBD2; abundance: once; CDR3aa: CASSLRGGPETQYF; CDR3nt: TGTGCCAGCAGCTTACGGGGGGGCCCAGAGACCCAGTACTTC
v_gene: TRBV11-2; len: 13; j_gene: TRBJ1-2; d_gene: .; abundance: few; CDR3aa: CASREDSFYGYTF; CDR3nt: TGTGCCAGCAGAGAAGACAGCTTCTATGGCTACACCTTC
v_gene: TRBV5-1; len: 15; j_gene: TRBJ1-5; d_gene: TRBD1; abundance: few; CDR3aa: CASSWTGGRDQPQHF; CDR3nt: TGCGCCAGCAGCTGGACAGGGGGCAGAGATCAGCCCCAGCATTTT
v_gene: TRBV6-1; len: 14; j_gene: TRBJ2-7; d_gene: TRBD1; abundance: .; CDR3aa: CASKQGAGSYEQYF; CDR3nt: TGTGCCAGCAAACAGGGGGCCGGCTCCTACGAGCAGTACTTC
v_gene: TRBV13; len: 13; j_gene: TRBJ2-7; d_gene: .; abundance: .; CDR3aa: CASSLGRRYEQYF; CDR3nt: TGTGCCAGCAGCTTAGGCCGGAGGTACGAGCAGTACTTC
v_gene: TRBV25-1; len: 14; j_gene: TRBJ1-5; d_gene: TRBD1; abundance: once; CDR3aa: CASSRTGDNQPQHF; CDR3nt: TGTGCCAGCAGCCGGACAGGGGACAATCAGCCCCAGCATTTT
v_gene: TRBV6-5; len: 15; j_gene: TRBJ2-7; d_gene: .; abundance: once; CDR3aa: CASSYSYARGGEQYF; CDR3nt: TGTGCCAGCAGTTACTCGTATGCCAGGGGTGGGGAGCAGTACTTC
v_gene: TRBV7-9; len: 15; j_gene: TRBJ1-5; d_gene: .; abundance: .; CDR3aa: CASSLGDRSNQPQHF; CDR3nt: TGTGCCAGCAGCTTAGGCGACAGGAGCAATCAGCCCCAGCATTTT
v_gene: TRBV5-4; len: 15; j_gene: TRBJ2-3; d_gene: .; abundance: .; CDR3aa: CASSLVEGPTDTQYF; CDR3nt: TGTGCCAGCAGCTTGGTGGAGGGACCCACAGATACGCAGTATTTT
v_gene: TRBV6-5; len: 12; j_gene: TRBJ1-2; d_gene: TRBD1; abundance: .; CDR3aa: CASSLRQGAVTF; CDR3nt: TGTGCCAGCAGCCTCAGACAGGGGGCGGTCACCTTC
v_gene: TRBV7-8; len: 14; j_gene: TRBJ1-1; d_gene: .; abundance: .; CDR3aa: CASSLRKLNTEAFF; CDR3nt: TGTGCCAGCAGCTTGCGAAAGTTGAACACTGAAGCTTTCTTT
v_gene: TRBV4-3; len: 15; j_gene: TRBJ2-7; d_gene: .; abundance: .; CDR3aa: CASSQGPTGSYEQYF; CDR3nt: TGCGCCAGCAGCCAGGGCCCGACAGGCTCCTACGAGCAGTACTTC
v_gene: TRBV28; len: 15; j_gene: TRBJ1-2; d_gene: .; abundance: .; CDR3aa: CASSLARQSNYGYTF; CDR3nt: TGTGCCAGCAGTTTAGCGAGACAGTCAAACTATGGCTACACCTTC
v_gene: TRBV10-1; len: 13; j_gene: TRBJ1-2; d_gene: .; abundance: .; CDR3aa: CASSPDGFYGYTF; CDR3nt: TGCGCTTCGTCGCCCGACGGGTTTTATGGCTACACCTTC
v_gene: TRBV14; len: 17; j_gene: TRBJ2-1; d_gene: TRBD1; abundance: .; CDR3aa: CASSSQRRDRAYDEQFF; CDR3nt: TGTGCCAGCAGCTCGCAAAGAAGGGACAGGGCATACGATGAGCAGTTCTTC
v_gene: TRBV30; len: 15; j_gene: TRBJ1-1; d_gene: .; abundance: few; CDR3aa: CAWSRPPPAYPEAFF; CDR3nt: TGTGCCTGGAGTCGTCCCCCGCCTGCCTATCCTGAAGCTTTCTTT
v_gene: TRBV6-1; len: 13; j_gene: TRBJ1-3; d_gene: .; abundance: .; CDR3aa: CASISLQGNTIYF; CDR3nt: TGTGCCAGCATTTCCCTACAGGGAAACACCATATATTTT
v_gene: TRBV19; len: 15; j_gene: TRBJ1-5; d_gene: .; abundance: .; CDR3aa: CASSISVQGNQPQHF; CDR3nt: TGTGCCAGTAGTATTTCGGTACAGGGCAATCAGCCCCAGCATTTT
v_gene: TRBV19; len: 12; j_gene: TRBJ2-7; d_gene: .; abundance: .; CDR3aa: CASRSTEYEQYF; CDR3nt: TGTGCCAGTAGGTCTACGGAGTACGAGCAGTACTTC
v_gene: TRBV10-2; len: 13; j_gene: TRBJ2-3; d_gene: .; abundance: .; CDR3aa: CASSEQGLDTQYF; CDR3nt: TGCGCCAGCAGCGAACAGGGTCTAGATACGCAGTATTTT
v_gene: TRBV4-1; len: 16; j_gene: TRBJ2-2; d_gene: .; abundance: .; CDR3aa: CASSQEVERSTGELFF; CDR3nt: TGCGCCAGCAGCCAAGAAGTCGAGCGGAGCACCGGGGAGCTGTTTTTT
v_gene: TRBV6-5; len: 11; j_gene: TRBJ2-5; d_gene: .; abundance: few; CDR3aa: CASSQEGTQYF; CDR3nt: TGTGCCAGCAGCCAAGAGGGGACCCAGTACTTC
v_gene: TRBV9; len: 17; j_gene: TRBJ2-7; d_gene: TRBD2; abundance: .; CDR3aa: CASSPSWVAGDRYEQYF; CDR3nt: TGTGCCAGCAGCCCTTCCTGGGTAGCGGGGGATCGGTACGAGCAGTACTTC
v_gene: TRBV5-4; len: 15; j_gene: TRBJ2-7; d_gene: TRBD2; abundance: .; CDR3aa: CASSQDLLAGGGPYF; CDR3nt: TGTGCCAGCAGCCAGGACCTTCTAGCGGGGGGAGGGCCCTACTTC
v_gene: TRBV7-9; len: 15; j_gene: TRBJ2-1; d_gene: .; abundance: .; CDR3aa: CASSHKSREYNEQFF; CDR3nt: TGTGCCAGCAGCCACAAATCTAGGGAGTACAATGAGCAGTTCTTC
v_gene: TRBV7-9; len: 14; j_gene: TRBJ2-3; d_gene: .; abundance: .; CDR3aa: CASSLEQSTDTQYF; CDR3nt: TGTGCCAGCAGCTTAGAACAAAGCACAGATACGCAGTATTTT
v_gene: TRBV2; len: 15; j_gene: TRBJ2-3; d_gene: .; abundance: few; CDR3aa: CASRRGGAGTDTQYF; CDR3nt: TGTGCCAGCAGGAGGGGGGGCGCGGGAACAGATACGCAGTATTTT
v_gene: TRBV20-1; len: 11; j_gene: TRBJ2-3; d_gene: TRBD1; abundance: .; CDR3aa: CSARGQGQSYF; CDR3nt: TGCAGTGCCAGAGGACAGGGGCAAAGTTATTTT
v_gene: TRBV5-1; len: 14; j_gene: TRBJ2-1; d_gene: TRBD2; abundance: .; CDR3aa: CASSRTSAINEQFF; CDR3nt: TGCGCCAGCAGTCGGACTAGCGCAATCAATGAGCAGTTCTTC
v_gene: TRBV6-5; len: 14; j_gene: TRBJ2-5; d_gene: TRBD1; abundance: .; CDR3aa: CASSITTGQETQYF; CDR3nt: TGTGCCAGCAGTATAACGACAGGGCAAGAGACCCAGTACTTC
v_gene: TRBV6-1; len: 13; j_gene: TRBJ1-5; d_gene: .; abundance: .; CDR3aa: CASRDSGGQPQHF; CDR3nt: TGTGCCAGCAGGGACAGCGGGGGGCAGCCCCAGCATTTT
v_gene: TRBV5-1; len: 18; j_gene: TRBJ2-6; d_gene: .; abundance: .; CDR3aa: CASSLDSSLYSGANVLTF; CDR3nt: TGCGCCAGCAGCCTTGACAGCTCACTGTACTCTGGGGCCAACGTCCTGACTTTC
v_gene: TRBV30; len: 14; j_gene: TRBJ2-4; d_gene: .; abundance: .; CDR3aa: CAWSVGGSKNIQYF; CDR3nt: TGTGCCTGGAGTGTAGGGGGATCCAAAAACATTCAGTACTTC
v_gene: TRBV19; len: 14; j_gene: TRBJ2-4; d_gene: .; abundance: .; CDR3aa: CASSGAVAKNIQYF; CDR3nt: TGTGCCAGTAGTGGAGCTGTAGCCAAAAACATTCAGTACTTC
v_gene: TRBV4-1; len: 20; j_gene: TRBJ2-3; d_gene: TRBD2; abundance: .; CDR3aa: CASSPASLSSRGGRTDTQYF; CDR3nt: TGCGCCAGCAGCCCAGCGTCCCTATCATCGCGGGGCGGGAGGACAGATACGCAGTATTTT
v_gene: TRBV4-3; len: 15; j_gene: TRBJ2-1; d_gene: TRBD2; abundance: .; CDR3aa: CASSQGGLAFNEQFF; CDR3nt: TGCGCCAGCAGCCAAGGGGGACTAGCGTTTAATGAGCAGTTCTTC